This T cell receptor (beta chain) is from a study of tumour-infiltrating T cells in Burkitt lymphoma. At the level of the study: Survival, overall and progression-free, tracked with productive clonality.

V trimming: 4 bases; J trimming: 2 bases; junction bases outside the gene matches: 4. This CDR3 region has 14 residues. Germline assignment: CDR1 GTSNPN and CDR2 SVGIG (reference sequence). Sequencing was performed with immunoSEQ multiplex PCR; in TCRdb, only in-frame clones are kept and a portion is missing. In the table there are roughly 1,200 clones, around 18% of which are singletons. A few counts support this clone. This chain links TRBV30 with TRBJ1-5; 8 bases match TRBD1. The sample consisted of tumor tissue. This clonotype was obtained from a human donor with Burkitt lymphoma. Here the CDR3 reads CAWTTGAGNQPQHF. The CDR3 DNA follows: TGTGCCTGGACGACAGGGGCTGGCAATCAGCCCCAGCATTTT.